This paragraph covers one T cell receptor beta chain sequence. As yet, its antigen is unknown. Germline CDR1 SGHVS, CDR2 FQNEAQ. The CDR3 loop spans 16 amino acids. The germline V and J ends were trimmed by 2 bases and 8 bases, with 19 bases remaining between them. Unique molecular identifiers had been added to the TCR beta cDNA libraries. TCRdb analysed the PCR reads with MiXCR anew, one entry per CDR3 protein. The sample carries 800,000 to 950,000 distinct CDR3 sequences, approximately 53% recorded once. These data come from a study of post-analysis software for immune sequencing data. Study-wide results and caveats: Same-batch samples co-clustered strongly by F measure. Among multiple sclerosis patients, normalized Chao1 diversity was significantly below that of controls. In patients, TRBV5-6, TRBV5-1 and TRBV20-1 belonged to five TRBV segments found more frequently than in controls.

The V gene is TRBV7-8, the J gene TRBJ1-5, with D perhaps matching TRBD1 (5 bases). This receptor was taken from a girl aged 5 to 17 with multiple sclerosis. The material sequenced was blood. CDR3 coding DNA: TGTGCCAGCAGCTTACGTGGGGTCGCCGGGGGTGAGCCCCAGCATTTT. Its translation: CASSLRGVAGGEPQHF.